The 25 T cell receptor beta chains reported below all come from one sample, sequenced in a study of cytomegalovirus exposure and HLA in healthy donors. Both 60 Vbeta primers and 13 Jbeta primers went into the PCR. Using immunoSEQ multiplex PCR, the repertoire was profiled, and TCRdb retains in-frame clones only, with some absent. This sample's table has 38,000 or so clones. The sequenced material came from PBMCs. Source of these receptors: a man aged 40-50 years in good health and CMV-seropositive.

The chain recombines TRBV11-3 with TRBJ1-5, with D possibly being TRBD1 (6 bases). Germline CDR1 SGHNT, CDR2 YENEEA. There are 16 residues in the CDR3. The V end lost 3 bases, the J end lost 0 bases, and 12 bases lay between the germline ends. In nucleotides, the CDR3 is TGTGCCAGCAGCTTTACAGGGACCCATAGCAATCAGCCCCAGCATTTT. Translating it yields CASSFTGTHSNQPQHF.

V gene TRBV7-9 combines with J gene TRBJ2-7, with no clear D. Germline V gives CDR1 SEHNR, CDR2 FQNEAQ (reference sequence). V gave up 8 bases and J gave up 3 bases, with 14 bases separating them. CDR3 length: 13 residues. The CDR3 DNA is TGTGCCAGCGAGGCGGCGGTAGGCTACGAGCAGTACTTC. The encoded protein is CASEAAVGYEQYF.

Worth noting for this clone: A junction boundary mismatches the germline segment, possibly from a read error. The chain couples TRBV19 to TRBJ2-1; TRBD2 agrees at 9 bases. Germline CDR1 reads LNHDA; CDR2 reads SQIVND (reference sequence). The CDR3 extends over 15 amino acids. This CDR3 is CASSKAGGSYNEQLF. The DNA for the CDR3 is TGTGCCAGTAGTAAAGCGGGAGGCTCCTACAATGAGCAGCTCTTC.

This chain links TRBV2 with TRBJ2-1; D unclear. Per the germline V gene, CDR1 is SNHLY and CDR2 is FYNNEI. Trimming cost V 7 bases and J 7 bases, with 5 bases left between them. This CDR3 has 10 residues. The CDR3 nucleotides are TGTGCCAGCATGGAGAATGAGCAGTTCTTC. It yields the protein CASMENEQFF.

The gene calls are TRBV5-1 and TRBJ1-1; D uncertain. Looked up from germline, CDR1 is SGHRS and CDR2 is YFSETQ. This CDR3 region has 11 residues. The ends were cut back, 5 bases at V and 2 bases at J, with 4 bases in the middle. The CDR3 region is CASSTNTEAFF. In DNA, the CDR3 is TGCGCCAGCAGTACTAACACTGAAGCTTTCTTT.

The rearrangement uses TRBV27 and TRBJ2-7; the D is unclear. The CDR3 runs 12 residues. Germline CDR1 MNHEY, CDR2 SMNVEV (reference sequence). V gave up 7 bases and J gave up 3 bases, with 10 bases separating them. The CDR3 DNA reads TGTGCCAGCAAGAAGAACAGCTACGAGCAGTACTTC. Protein sequence: CASKKNSYEQYF.

The CDR3 reads CASSLRDSRYGYTF. The DNA for the CDR3 is TGTGCCAGCAGCCTCCGGGACAGCCGTTATGGCTACACCTTC. This sequence joins TRBV5-6 and TRBJ1-2; 7 positions match TRBD1. With 4 bases clipped from V and 5 bases from J, the junction kept 8 bases outside the gene matches. In germline, CDR1 is SGHDT, CDR2 YYEEEE. The CDR3 runs 14 residues.

The CDR3 sequence is CASSLAWGEGQADTQYF. CDR3 DNA sequence: TGTGCCAGCAGCTTAGCGTGGGGGGAGGGCCAGGCAGATACGCAGTATTTT. The chain has TRBV7-2 and TRBJ2-3, with 7 bases aligning to TRBD2. The CDR3 runs 17 residues. V gave up 0 bases and J gave up 4 bases; unmatched junction bases: 10. Germline V gene data show CDR1 as SGHTA and CDR2 as FQGNSA.

The CDR3 nucleotides read TGTGCCAGCAGGCGAAGGCCCCAGGGTGTAGATACGCAGTATTTT. Protein: CASRRRPQGVDTQYF. V and J are TRBV6-5 and TRBJ2-3, with TRBD1 as a possible D gene (5 bases). Germline-derived CDR1 and CDR2 are MNHEY and SVGAGI. The CDR3 loop spans 15 amino acids. V was cut by 6 bases and J by 5 bases, with 18 bases left in between.

The chain couples TRBV5-1 to TRBJ2-1; TRBD2 aligns across 14 bases. CDR3 size: 18 residues. The junction had 6 bases not matched to a gene; V was cut back by 4 bases and J by 0 bases. CDR1 SGHRS and CDR2 YFSETQ come from the germline V gene. CDR3 loop: CASSPGLAGVISYNEQFF. CDR3 in DNA: TGCGCCAGCAGCCCGGGACTAGCGGGAGTTATCTCCTACAATGAGCAGTTCTTC. Full variable domain (rest looked up from reference TRBV5-1 and TRBJ2-1): KAGVTQTPRYLIKTRGQQVTLSCSPISGHRSVSWYQQTPGQGLQFLFEYFSETQRNKGNFPGRFSGRQFSNSRSEMNVSTLELGDSALYLCASSPGLAGVISYNEQFFGPGTRLTVL.

This chain uses TRBV2 with TRBJ2-7; possible D gene TRBD2, 5 bases. The germline V gene encodes CDR1 SNHLY and CDR2 FYNNEI. Trimming shortened V by 7 bases and J by 4 bases, and 20 bases separated the two germline ends. The CDR3 is made up of 15 amino acids. The CDR3 region is CASTRTPLPGYEQYF. The CDR3, as DNA: TGTGCCAGCACGAGGACTCCCCTCCCCGGATACGAGCAGTACTTC.

This chain connects TRBV15 to TRBJ1-4, with unresolved D. Trimming pared 2 bases from V and 15 bases from J, leaving 13 bases between. Per the germline V gene, CDR1 is LNHNV and CDR2 is YYDKDF (reference sequence). The CDR3 has 12 amino acids. CDR3 region: CATSRPNSMVFF. CDR3 sequence (DNA): TGTGCCACCAGCAGACCAAACAGTATGGTGTTTTTT.

V gene TRBV7-2 combines with J gene TRBJ2-7; 7 bases line up with TRBD2. J lost 2 bases, V lost 3 bases, and 7 bases had no gene match. This CDR3 region has 15 residues. Germline CDR1 is SGHTA and CDR2 is FQGNSA. CDR3 loop: CASSFRLAGAYEQYF. In DNA, the CDR3 is TGTGCCAGCAGCTTTCGACTAGCCGGAGCCTACGAGCAGTACTTC.

This chain links TRBV30 with TRBJ2-5, with 10 nucleotides matching TRBD1. V was pared by 3 bases and J by 0 bases, with 16 bases of the junction left unmatched. The CDR3 loop spans 19 amino acids. Per the germline V gene, CDR1 is GTSNPN and CDR2 is SVGIG (reference sequence). The CDR3 here is CAWSTPGQGLELYQETQYF. The CDR3 DNA is TGTGCCTGGAGCACCCCGGGACAGGGGCTCGAATTGTACCAAGAGACCCAGTACTTC.

The V call is TRBV7-9, the J call TRBJ2-3; TRBD2 matches 7 bases. Per germline, CDR1 SEHNR and CDR2 FQNEAQ (reference sequence). This CDR3 contains 14 residues. Losses at the gene ends were 0 bases for V and 15 bases for J; bases not matched to a gene: 12. CDR3 DNA sequence: TGTGCCAGCAGCTTAGCAGTGGTGGGAGGGCCGCGTTATTTT. Translating it yields CASSLAVVGGPRYF.

The chain combines TRBV27 with TRBJ2-1; 12 bases are shared with TRBD2. The ends lost 3 bases at V and 8 bases at J; junction bases unmatched: 11. The CDR3 contains 17 residues. CDR1 and CDR2 (germline): MNHEY, SMNVEV (reference sequence). In nucleotides, the CDR3 is TGTGCCAGCAGTTTGTCGACTAGCGGGGGATTTGGGGATGAGCAGTTCTTC. The encoded protein is CASSLSTSGGFGDEQFF.

The chain uses TRBV7-2 and TRBJ2-1; no clear D gene. CDR3 length: 16 residues. The germline V gene has CDR1 SGHTA and CDR2 FQGNSA. The V end was cut by 0 bases, the J end by 2 bases, with 11 bases between. The CDR3 loop is CASSLAASLPYNEQFF. The CDR3 nucleotides read TGTGCCAGCAGCTTAGCGGCCTCTCTTCCCTACAATGAGCAGTTCTTC.

The chain combines TRBV21-1 with TRBJ2-2; TRBD1, as called in the table, went unchecked against the DNA. TRBV21-1 is described as a pseudogene. The CDR3 loop spans 22 amino acids. CDR3 DNA sequence: TGTGCCAGCAGCACTCAATGCCCCAACCCTCTGGCCCCCGGGACACACACCGGGGAGCTGTTTTTT. Protein: CASSTQCPNPLAPGTHTGELFF.

The chain couples TRBV9 to TRBJ1-3, with a tentative D call TRBD1 (5 bases). CDR1 and CDR2 (germline): SGDLS, YYNGEE. The CDR3 has 15 amino acids. V was pared by 2 bases and J by 0 bases, with 9 bases between. DNA of the CDR3: TGTGCCAGCAGCGTTGACAGTTTCTCTGGAAACACCATATATTTT. This translates into CASSVDSFSGNTIYF.

This chain links TRBV10-3 with TRBJ2-5, with TRBD2 matching 7 bases. TRBJ2-7 matches the DNA end more closely, so the J call is doubtful. This CDR3 is built from 14 residues. The germline V gene encodes CDR1 ENHRY and CDR2 SYGVKD. CDR3 sequence reads: CAISDGEGTYEQYF. The CDR3 DNA reads as TGTGCCATCAGTGATGGGGAGGGGACCTACGAGCAGTACTTC.

The genes are TRBV25-1 and TRBJ2-1; 8 nucleotides agree with TRBD2. V gave up 6 bases and J gave up 7 bases; unmatched junction bases: 17. CDR1 is MGHDK, CDR2 SYGVNS, per germline. CDR3 length equals 17 residues. The DNA of the CDR3 is TGTGCCAGCAGCCCCCCCCGACTAGCGCCTTCCCTAAATGAGCAGTTCTTC. It specifies CASSPPRLAPSLNEQFF.

CDR3 residues: CASSSKREGDDGQYF. In nucleotides, the CDR3 is TGTGCCAGCAGCTCCAAGCGGGAGGGTGATGATGGGCAGTACTTC. The chain has TRBV5-4 and TRBJ2-7; TRBD2 aligns across 10 bases. Germline-derived CDR1 and CDR2 are SGHNT and YYREEE (reference sequence). J lost 9 bases, V lost 3 bases, and 12 bases had no gene match. The CDR3 length is 15 residues.

This rearrangement joins TRBV9 to TRBJ2-4, with a weak D call TRBD2 (6 bases). This CDR3 is 14 amino acids long. Germline CDR1 reads SGDLS; CDR2 reads YYNGEE. Trimming left V 4 bases short and J 8 bases short, with 16 bases between. CDR3 DNA sequence: TGTGCCAGCAGCCCCCACGGGGGAACGGACATTCAGTACTTC. This translates into CASSPHGGTDIQYF.

This chain connects TRBV25-1 to TRBJ1-2, with 8 nucleotides matching TRBD1. The CDR3 extends over 15 amino acids. J was trimmed by 5 bases and V by 0 bases; bases with no gene match: 5. CDR1 is MGHDK and CDR2 is SYGVNS in the germline V gene. The CDR3 nucleotides are TGTGCCAGCAGTGAATATAGAGACAGGGGATATGGCTACACCTTC. Translating gives CASSEYRDRGYGYTF.

The chain employs TRBV7-9 and TRBJ2-2; D possibly corresponds to TRBD1 (6 bases). CDR3 length: 16 amino acids. The ends were cut back, 1 base at V and 0 bases at J, with 9 bases in the middle. Per the germline V gene, CDR1 is SEHNR and CDR2 is FQNEAQ (reference sequence). CDR3 DNA sequence: TGTGCCAGCAGCTTAGGGGGGCCGTCGAACACCGGGGAGCTGTTTTTT. It specifies CASSLGGPSNTGELFF.